This is a list of T cell receptor beta chains from one sample in a study of HIV-infected children after antiretroviral therapy interruption. From the 3' RACE reads, TCRdb called clonotypes with MiXCR, one entry per CDR3 protein. The sample has 70,000 to 90,000 distinct CDR3 sequences; 6.9% are singletons. Sequenced here: CD45RA+ CD4+ T cells from PBMCs, pooled from several time points, sampled from a donor given antiretroviral therapy, either interrupted or continuous. The receptors derive from a pool of human donors with HIV. CDR3s leave out the opening cysteine and the closing phenylalanine or tryptophan. Fields, in order: V gene, J gene, CDR3 protein.

V gene: TRBV20-1; J gene: TRBJ2-7; CDR3 protein: SARAGGRSYEQY
V gene: TRBV2; J gene: TRBJ2-2; CDR3 protein: ASKASWNTGELF
V gene: TRBV7-9; J gene: TRBJ2-1; CDR3 protein: ASSFIGLRGYNEQF
V gene: TRBV10-3; J gene: TRBJ2-4; CDR3 protein: AISESTGLDIQY
V gene: TRBV3-1; J gene: TRBJ2-1; CDR3 protein: ASSRYKSGTSYNEQF
V gene: TRBV12-3/TRBV12-4; J gene: TRBJ2-1; CDR3 protein: ASSLGVQAPVGS
V gene: TRBV7-9; J gene: TRBJ2-6; CDR3 protein: ASRPRTGDSGANVLT
V gene: TRBV7-9; J gene: TRBJ2-3; CDR3 protein: ASSSSGTSVD
V gene: TRBV15; J gene: TRBJ2-7; CDR3 protein: ATSRAGRGRDEQY
V gene: TRBV12-3/TRBV12-4; J gene: TRBJ2-2; CDR3 protein: ASKGWIGSGELF
V gene: TRBV3-1; J gene: TRBJ1-1; CDR3 protein: ASSPPRGGNTEAF
V gene: TRBV25-1; J gene: TRBJ1-2; CDR3 protein: ASRGLEGSGYT
V gene: TRBV12-5; J gene: TRBJ1-4; CDR3 protein: ASGSGTGGEKLF
V gene: TRBV7-2; J gene: TRBJ2-1; CDR3 protein: ASSLEASVSYNEQF
V gene: TRBV30; J gene: TRBJ1-1; CDR3 protein: AWRRVATEAF
V gene: TRBV12-3/TRBV12-4; J gene: TRBJ1-1; CDR3 protein: ASSLALTEDTEAF
V gene: TRBV20-1; J gene: TRBJ2-5; CDR3 protein: SARDRAEQVTQY
V gene: TRBV10-3; J gene: TRBJ2-7; CDR3 protein: AISESTGGVGEQY
V gene: TRBV4-2; J gene: TRBJ1-2; CDR3 protein: ASSQTTRGGGYT
V gene: TRBV5-5; J gene: TRBJ2-6; CDR3 protein: ASSLMSSGTGANVLT
V gene: TRBV6-5; J gene: TRBJ2-5; CDR3 protein: ASSRGAGLEETQY
V gene: TRBV6-2/TRBV6-3; J gene: TRBJ2-1; CDR3 protein: ASRPLAAVVYNEQF
V gene: TRBV19; J gene: TRBJ2-2; CDR3 protein: ASRIRGASTGELF
V gene: TRBV7-2; J gene: TRBJ2-1; CDR3 protein: ASSLARGPYNEQF
V gene: TRBV4-2; J gene: TRBJ1-6; CDR3 protein: ASSQDRDNPLH
V gene: TRBV7-9; J gene: TRBJ2-7; CDR3 protein: ASRREIGTGGASYEQY
V gene: TRBV6-1; J gene: TRBJ1-6; CDR3 protein: ASSVHHRRYYNSPLH
V gene: TRBV5-1; J gene: TRBJ2-5; CDR3 protein: ASSGFQETQY
V gene: TRBV19; J gene: TRBJ2-2; CDR3 protein: ASSETLFPFSNTGELF
V gene: TRBV20-1; J gene: TRBJ1-3; CDR3 protein: SATPGNTIY
V gene: TRBV10-3; J gene: TRBJ2-2; CDR3 protein: AISGSTGGYTGELF
V gene: TRBV29-1; J gene: TRBJ2-5; CDR3 protein: SWTQETQY
V gene: TRBV18; J gene: TRBJ2-3; CDR3 protein: ASTSLGTDTQY
V gene: TRBV20-1; J gene: TRBJ1-4; CDR3 protein: SARGSWEKLF
V gene: TRBV4-2; J gene: TRBJ1-6; CDR3 protein: ASSQGAGVDNSPLH
V gene: TRBV7-9; J gene: TRBJ2-7; CDR3 protein: ASSFINEQY
V gene: TRBV27; J gene: TRBJ2-2; CDR3 protein: ASSKGNTGELF
V gene: TRBV2; J gene: TRBJ2-2; CDR3 protein: ASKDRLDLF
V gene: TRBV18; J gene: TRBJ2-7; CDR3 protein: ASSPGGSSYEQY
V gene: TRBV5-4; J gene: TRBJ2-1; CDR3 protein: ASSPGQGAPSYNEQF
V gene: TRBV3-1; J gene: TRBJ2-1; CDR3 protein: ASSQPRGGDYNEQF
V gene: TRBV4-1; J gene: TRBJ2-5; CDR3 protein: ASSQTGAGAAQETQY
V gene: TRBV24-1; J gene: TRBJ2-5; CDR3 protein: ATSDGSQETQY
V gene: TRBV12-3/TRBV12-4; J gene: TRBJ1-1; CDR3 protein: ASSLTEAF
V gene: TRBV5-4; J gene: TRBJ1-6; CDR3 protein: ASSPGQSFNSPLH
V gene: TRBV12-3/TRBV12-4; J gene: TRBJ1-2; CDR3 protein: ASSSHQIYGYT
V gene: TRBV10-1; J gene: TRBJ2-7; CDR3 protein: ASSGDWGDSYEQY
V gene: TRBV5-1; J gene: TRBJ1-4; CDR3 protein: ASRPNGYLGSEKLF
V gene: TRBV9; J gene: TRBJ2-2; CDR3 protein: ASSEEGVKGGELF
V gene: TRBV19; J gene: TRBJ2-3; CDR3 protein: ASTSARGTDTQY
V gene: TRBV6-6; J gene: TRBJ2-7; CDR3 protein: ASSFADRIYEQY
V gene: TRBV9; J gene: TRBJ2-2; CDR3 protein: ASSVRQGQSTGELF
V gene: TRBV4-2; J gene: TRBJ2-5; CDR3 protein: ASSPDSSPQETQY
V gene: TRBV5-1; J gene: TRBJ1-4; CDR3 protein: ASSPSGTANEKLF
V gene: TRBV20-1; J gene: TRBJ2-7; CDR3 protein: SARDRNRVYEQY